A single T cell receptor beta chain is shown here with its context. The target of this receptor is not known. It has no much larger one-base neighbor in the sample; base qualities were not kept. Patients had resection for either synchronous oligometastatic disease or delayed recurrence of a solitary brain metastasis. Patients with a history of multiple malignancies were excluded so that cancers other than NSCLC would not be included. Tumor areas were macrodissected from 4 to 6 deparaffinized roughly 10 um unstained sections guided by marked H&E slides. All specimens were fixed in formalin and embedded in paraffin (FFPE). Genomic DNA was extracted using the AllPrep DNA/RNA FFPE Kit. The data belong to a study of T cells in lung cancer brain metastases (dated by TCRdb to 2016 to 2018). A note on the overall study: Most of the 20 patients had a history of tobacco use, with a median of about 38 pack-years. The study compared TCR beta CDR3 repertoires of fully resected primary non-small cell lung cancers with those of paired brain metastases. Of the approximately 22 patients, some 18 received no interval therapy between resection of the primary and resection of the metastasis. Patients had a median age at first diagnosis of 55 to 70 years, with 8 or 9 males and eleven to twelve females. DNA integrity number averaged approximately 4.1 in both primary and metastatic specimens, with no significant difference between sites. A cohort of approximately 20 patients was included, from whom 40 or so specimens were contributed, with one primary lung lesion and one brain metastasis obtained from each patient. Median interval between primary and brain metastasis specimen acquisition was about 350 days.

What the study reported, not specific to this receptor: In brain metastases, the ten most abundant clones accounted for a significantly larger fraction of the repertoire than in primaries, a finding that suggests clonal expansion. Significantly fewer unique productive clones were found in brain metastases than in paired primaries (median roughly 1,500 versus 4,600). The study could not control for the effects of preoperative corticosteroids on T cell infiltration in brain metastases. DNA fragmentation in the FFPE samples may have kept the complete infiltrating T cell repertoire from being retrieved. Most clones were lesion-specific, with limited overlap between paired lesions (mean Morisita index roughly 0.25).

Each sample received roughly 2 to 4.92 ug of genomic DNA as input, and the DNA input was kept equal within each pair of samples. TCR beta libraries were constructed with the immunoSEQ hsTCRbeta Kit, which uses multiplexed V and J gene primers in two PCR steps. Pooled libraries, together with positive and negative controls, were sequenced on an Illumina MiSeq with a 100-cycle paired-end protocol. From the authors' description of their analysis: The immunoSEQ vendor processed the raw data into normalized, annotated TCR beta repertoire reports. Richness was counted as unique clones by nucleotide sequence, and total richness was extrapolated with the iChao1 and Efron-Thisted estimators. Pielou's evenness, Simpson's index, top-ten clone proportional abundance, and Morisita overlap index were used to characterize and compare paired lesions. TCRdb mirrors the immuneACCESS table, restricted to in-frame sequences. Some clones are absent from its copies; in checked studies, under half trace to an unresolved V gene, and the reason for the others is unknown. V and J calls and clone size come straight from that table; D and trimming were deduced from the DNA. Across this sample there are some 5,100 clones, with more than 85% seen only once. In total, the top ten clones hold roughly 4% of the sample.

The sample consisted of tumor tissue from the primary lung tumor. Interpreted using the paper, the cell subset or site label stands for: primary lung cancer lesion. The receptor's source is a man between 70 and 80 years old with non-small cell lung cancer.

The DNA reads TGCGCCAGCAAGGGGGGGGCGAAGCAGCCCCAGCATTTT. This yields the protein CASKGGAKQPQHF. The chain uses TRBV10-2 and TRBJ1-5; 6 matching bases give a weak D call of TRBD1. Relative to germline, V is 7 bases shorter and J is 7 bases shorter, with 14 bases between their ends. The CDR1 and CDR2 encoded by the germline V gene are WSHSY and SAAADI. Taken from cysteine to phenylalanine, the CDR3 has 13 residues. The only DNA kept is the CDR3, 39 bases in frame from the first base.